Below, one T cell receptor (beta chain) is given with its context. These data belong to a study of blood T cell repertoires in COVID-19. Study information: Samples representing acute and convalescent COVID-19 were sourced from the United States, Italy and Spain. In each case, the material was cDNA or gDNA derived from T cells, B-cell-depleted T cells, or PBMCs.

Original processing notes: Amplification from reference gene primers served as the basis for estimated nucleated cell counts. Sequencing was performed with immunoSEQ multiplex PCR; in TCRdb, only in-frame clones are kept and a portion is missing. Clone size and the V and J calls come from that table; the DNA yielded D and trimming. The table lists some 300,000 clones, 88% of them singletons. CDR3 length equals 17 residues. Looked up from germline, CDR1 is MDHEN and CDR2 is SYDVKM. V shed 8 bases and J 1 base; nucleotides not matched to a gene: 15. This sequence originates from a woman aged 25 to 39 who had recovered from COVID-19. Sequencing input: peripheral blood. The chain carries TRBV28 and TRBJ1-1, with 8 positions matching TRBD1. CDR3 sequence: CASWGGLPGTGNTEAFF. The CDR3 DNA follows: TGTGCCAGCTGGGGCGGGTTACCCGGGACAGGGAACACTGAAGCTTTCTTT.